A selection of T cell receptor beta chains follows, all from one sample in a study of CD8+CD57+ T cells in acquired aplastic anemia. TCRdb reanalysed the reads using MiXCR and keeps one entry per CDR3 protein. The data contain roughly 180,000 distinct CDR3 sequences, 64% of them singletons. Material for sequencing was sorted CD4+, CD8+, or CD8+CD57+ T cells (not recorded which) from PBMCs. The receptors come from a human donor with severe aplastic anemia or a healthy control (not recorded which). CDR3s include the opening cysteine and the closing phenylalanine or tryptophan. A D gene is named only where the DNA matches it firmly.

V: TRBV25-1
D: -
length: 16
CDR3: CASSDLTDPNTGELFF

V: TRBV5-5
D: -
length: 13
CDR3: CASSLHPKETQYF

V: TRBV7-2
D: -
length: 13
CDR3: CASSLRGSYEQYF

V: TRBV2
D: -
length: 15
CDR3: CASSVSGAGANVLTF

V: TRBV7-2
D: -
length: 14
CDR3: CASSFGTQFYEQYF

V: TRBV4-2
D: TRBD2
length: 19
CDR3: CASSQDSPSSGGGHYEQYF

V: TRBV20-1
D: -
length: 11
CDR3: CSAGHLIGYTF

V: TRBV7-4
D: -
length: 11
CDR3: CAGGGIYGYTF

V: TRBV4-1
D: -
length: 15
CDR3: CASSQAGTAAYEQYF

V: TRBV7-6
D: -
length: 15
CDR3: CASSETSRVAYGYTF

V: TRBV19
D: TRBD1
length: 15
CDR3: CASSSPGQGRDEQYF

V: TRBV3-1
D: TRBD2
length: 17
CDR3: CASSQEALAGGIYEQYF

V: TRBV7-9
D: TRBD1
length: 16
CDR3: CASSSWDRGSNQPQHF

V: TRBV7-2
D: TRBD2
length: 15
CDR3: CASSHDSGGAETQYF

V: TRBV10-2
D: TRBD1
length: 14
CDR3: CASNPGQAAYEQYF

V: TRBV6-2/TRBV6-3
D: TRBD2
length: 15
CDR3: CASQRTSGGAETQYF

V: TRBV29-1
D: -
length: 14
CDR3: CSVEEDSPSYGQYF

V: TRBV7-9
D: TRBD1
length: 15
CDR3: CASSGSDRASYEQYF

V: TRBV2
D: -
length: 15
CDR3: CASIVSGARDQPQHF

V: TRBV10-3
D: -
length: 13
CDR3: CAISELEAATQYF

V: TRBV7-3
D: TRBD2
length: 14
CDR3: CASSRRLAGDEQFF

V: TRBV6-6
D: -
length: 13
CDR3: CASPPGENSPLHF

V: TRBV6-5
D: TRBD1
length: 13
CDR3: CASRSQGAHGYTF

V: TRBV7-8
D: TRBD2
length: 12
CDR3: CASSGREDTQYF

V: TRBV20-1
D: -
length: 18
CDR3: CSARDRGKVGRYLETQYF

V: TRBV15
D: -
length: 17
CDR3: CATSSVGMGGLYNEQFF

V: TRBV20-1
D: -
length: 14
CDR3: CSATGRQSSYEQYF